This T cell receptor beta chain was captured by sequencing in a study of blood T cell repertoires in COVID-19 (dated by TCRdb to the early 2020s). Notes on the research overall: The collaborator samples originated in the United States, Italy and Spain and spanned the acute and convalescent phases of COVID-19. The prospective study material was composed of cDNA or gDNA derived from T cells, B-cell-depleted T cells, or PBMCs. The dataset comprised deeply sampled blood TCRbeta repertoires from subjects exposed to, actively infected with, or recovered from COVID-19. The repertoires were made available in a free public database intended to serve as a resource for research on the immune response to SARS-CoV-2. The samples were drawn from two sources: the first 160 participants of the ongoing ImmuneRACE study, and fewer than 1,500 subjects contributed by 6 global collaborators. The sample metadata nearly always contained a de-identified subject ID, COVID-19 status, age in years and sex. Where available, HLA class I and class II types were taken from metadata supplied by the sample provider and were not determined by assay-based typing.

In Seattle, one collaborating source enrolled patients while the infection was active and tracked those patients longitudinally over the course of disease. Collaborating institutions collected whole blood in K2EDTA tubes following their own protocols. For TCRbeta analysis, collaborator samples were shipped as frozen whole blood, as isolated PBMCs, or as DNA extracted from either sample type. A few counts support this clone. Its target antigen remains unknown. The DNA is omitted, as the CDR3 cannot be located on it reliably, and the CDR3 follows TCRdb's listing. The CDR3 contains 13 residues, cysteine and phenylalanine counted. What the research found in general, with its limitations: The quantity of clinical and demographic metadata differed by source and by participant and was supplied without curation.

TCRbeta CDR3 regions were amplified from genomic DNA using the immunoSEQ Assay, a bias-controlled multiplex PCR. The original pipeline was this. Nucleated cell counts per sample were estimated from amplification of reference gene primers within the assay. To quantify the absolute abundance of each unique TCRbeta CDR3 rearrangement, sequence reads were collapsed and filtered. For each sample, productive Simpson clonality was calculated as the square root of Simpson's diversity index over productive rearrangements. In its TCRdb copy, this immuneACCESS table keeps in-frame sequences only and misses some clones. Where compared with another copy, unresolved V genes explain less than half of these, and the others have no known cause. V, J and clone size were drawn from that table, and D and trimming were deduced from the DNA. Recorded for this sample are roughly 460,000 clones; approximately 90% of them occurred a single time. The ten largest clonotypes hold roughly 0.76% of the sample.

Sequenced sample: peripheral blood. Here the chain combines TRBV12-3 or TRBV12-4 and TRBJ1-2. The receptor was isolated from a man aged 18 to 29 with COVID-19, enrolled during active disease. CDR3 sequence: CASSFGEGDGYTF.